This is a list of T cell receptor beta chains from one sample in a study of blood T cell repertoires in COVID-19. TCRdb's table, derived via immunoSEQ multiplex PCR, lists solely in-frame clones and lacks some. The sample has around 150,000 clones, 85% seen once. Sample: peripheral blood. These receptors all come from a middle-aged man with acute or convalescent COVID-19. Both conserved end residues are part of each CDR3. D genes are given only for firm matches. Expanded clones get a size class; other rows say once, few or many, or leave the size out.

J gene: TRBJ1-2
D gene: NA
V gene: TRBV24-1
CDR3 length: 12
clone size: NA
CDR3 protein: CATSDGAPQLTF
CDR3 DNA: TGTGCCACCAGTGATGGAGCTCCCCAGCTCACCTTC

J gene: TRBJ2-1
D gene: TRBD2
V gene: TRBV3-1/TRBV3-2
CDR3 length: 16
clone size: NA
CDR3 protein: CASSQVTSGVYNEQFF
CDR3 DNA: TGTGCCAGCAGCCAAGTGACTAGCGGGGTCTACAATGAGCAGTTCTTC

J gene: TRBJ1-1
D gene: NA
V gene: TRBV15
CDR3 length: 14
clone size: NA
CDR3 protein: CATSRDRVYTEAFF
CDR3 DNA: TGTGCCACCAGCAGAGACAGGGTGTACACTGAAGCTTTCTTT

J gene: TRBJ2-1
D gene: NA
V gene: TRBV10-2
CDR3 length: 12
clone size: NA
CDR3 protein: CASTTGDNEQFF
CDR3 DNA: TGCGCCAGCACCACCGGGGACAATGAGCAGTTCTTC

J gene: TRBJ1-4
D gene: NA
V gene: TRBV28
CDR3 length: 16
clone size: once
CDR3 protein: CASSEPAGQGNEKLFF
CDR3 DNA: TGTGCCAGCAGTGAACCAGCGGGGCAGGGTAATGAAAAACTGTTTTTT

J gene: TRBJ1-5
D gene: NA
V gene: TRBV10-3
CDR3 length: 14
clone size: NA
CDR3 protein: CAISGGGSNQPQHF
CDR3 DNA: TGTGCCATCAGTGGGGGAGGTAGCAATCAGCCCCAGCATTTT

J gene: TRBJ2-1
D gene: TRBD2
V gene: TRBV3-1/TRBV3-2
CDR3 length: 16
clone size: NA
CDR3 protein: CASSQGLAGGYNEQFF
CDR3 DNA: TGTGCCAGCAGCCAGGGACTAGCGGGGGGTTACAATGAGCAGTTCTTC

J gene: TRBJ1-2
D gene: NA
V gene: TRBV12-3/TRBV12-4
CDR3 length: 13
clone size: NA
CDR3 protein: CASSLQGEVGYTF
CDR3 DNA: TGTGCCAGCAGTCTCCAAGGGGAGGTCGGCTACACCTTC

J gene: TRBJ1-5
D gene: TRBD1
V gene: TRBV6-5
CDR3 length: 14
clone size: NA
CDR3 protein: CASSYGDRDQPQHF
CDR3 DNA: TGTGCCAGCAGTTACGGGGACAGGGATCAGCCCCAGCATTTT

J gene: TRBJ2-3
D gene: NA
V gene: TRBV24-1
CDR3 length: 16
clone size: NA
CDR3 protein: CATSDPSGDTTDTQYF
CDR3 DNA: TGTGCCACCAGTGATCCAAGCGGGGACACAACAGATACGCAGTATTTT

J gene: TRBJ2-7
D gene: NA
V gene: TRBV12-3/TRBV12-4
CDR3 length: 13
clone size: many
CDR3 protein: CASSESSDYEQYF
CDR3 DNA: TGTGCCAGCAGCGAAAGCTCCGACTACGAGCAGTACTTC

J gene: TRBJ1-5
D gene: TRBD1
V gene: TRBV19
CDR3 length: 14
clone size: NA
CDR3 protein: CASSLRQGSQPQHF
CDR3 DNA: TGTGCCAGTAGTTTGCGACAGGGAAGTCAGCCCCAGCATTTT

J gene: TRBJ2-6
D gene: TRBD1
V gene: TRBV11-2
CDR3 length: 19
clone size: once
CDR3 protein: CASSFSPGTGGSGANVLTF
CDR3 DNA: TGTGCCAGCAGCTTCTCCCCCGGGACAGGGGGCTCTGGGGCCAACGTCCTGACTTTC

J gene: TRBJ2-7
D gene: NA
V gene: TRBV5-8
CDR3 length: 15
clone size: NA
CDR3 protein: CASSLGQVLPYEQYF
CDR3 DNA: TGTGCCAGCAGCTTGGGACAGGTTCTTCCCTACGAGCAGTACTTC

J gene: TRBJ1-2
D gene: NA
V gene: TRBV30
CDR3 length: 14
clone size: NA
CDR3 protein: CAWNPGWGVYGYTF
CDR3 DNA: TGTGCCTGGAATCCCGGGTGGGGGGTCTATGGCTACACCTTC